This T cell receptor (beta chain) originates from a study of cytomegalovirus exposure and HLA in healthy donors. Overall study results and limits: Common viral pathogens seemed, in a later analysis, to connect with several of the most significant clusters. The authors later linked a missense DCLRE1C variant to TCR beta V- and J-gene trimming. Most sequenced TCRs were rare (though some public TCRs occurred in many donors).

CDR1 is MNHNY, CDR2 SVGAGI, per germline (reference sequence). The V end was cut by 0 bases, the J end by 3 bases, with 9 bases between. The CDR3 has 15 residues. Primers for the PCR totalled 60 Vbeta and 13 Jbeta. Measured with immunoSEQ multiplex PCR; TCRdb has only the in-frame clones, and not every one. The sample has 150,000 to 200,000 clones, around nine tenths seen once. The sample holds one count of this clone. Its matching antigen is unknown. The sequencing input was PBMCs. J is TRBJ1-5 and V is TRBV6-6; D unclear. The origin of this receptor is a woman aged 18 to 35 in good health and CMV-seronegative. The CDR3 bases are TGTGCCAGCAGTTACTCGAAACAGCCCAATCAGCCCCAGCATTTT. It codes for CASSYSKQPNQPQHF.